This TCR beta chain was identified during a study of CXCR3-negative and CXCR3-positive naive CD8 T cells. Study overall: Per-library TRB read counts averaged about 1.5 +/- 0.3 million, adding up to approximately 130 million in total.

Concerning this clonotype: Its antigen is still unknown.

General study findings and limits: The study found that naive CXCR3-negative and CXCR3-positive cells shared TRBV-TRBJ usage, while memory cells differed. Naive subsets showed comparable surface CD5, and TCR interaction strength was also inferred from TRB CDR3 physicochemistry. Relative to CXCR3-negative naive cells, CXCR3-positive naive cells had more hydrophobic TRB CDR3s.

UMI-tagged TRB cDNA libraries were built via 5' RACE. Each CDR3 protein gets one entry in TCRdb, which reprocessed the 5' RACE reads and gives no DNA. The sample yields more than 100,000 distinct CDR3 sequences, of which the top ten take up 0.41%. The CDR3 has 15 amino acids. Germline loops: CDR1 SEHNR, CDR2 FQNEAQ (reference sequence). The sample was naive CXCR3+ CD8+ T cells from blood. Specified subset: CD45RO-CCR7+CD27+CD95- naive CD8+ T cells expressing CXCR3 (TNR3+). The chain joins TRBV7-9 to TRBJ2-7; TCRdb returns TRBD2, unconfirmable since there is no DNA. The clonotype comes from a human donor in good health. Some clones in this sample may be carry-over from other donors' samples. The CDR3: CASSRGLRDSYEQYF.